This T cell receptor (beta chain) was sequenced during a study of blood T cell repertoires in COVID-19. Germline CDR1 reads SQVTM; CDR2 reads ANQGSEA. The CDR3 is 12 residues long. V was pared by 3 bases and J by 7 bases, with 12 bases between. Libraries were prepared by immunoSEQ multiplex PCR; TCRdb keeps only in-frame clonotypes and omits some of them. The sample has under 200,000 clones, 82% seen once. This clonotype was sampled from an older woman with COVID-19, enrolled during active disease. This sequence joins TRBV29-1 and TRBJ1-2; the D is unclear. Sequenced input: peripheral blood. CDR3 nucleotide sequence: TGCAGCGTTGACGGCTCGGGTGCTGGCTACACCTTC. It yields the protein CSVDGSGAGYTF.